A selection of T cell receptor beta chains follows, all from one sample in a study of T cell changes during pregnancy in multiple sclerosis. Sequencing was performed with immunoSEQ multiplex PCR; in TCRdb, only in-frame clones are kept and a portion is missing. Of roughly 40,000 clones in the sample, around 90% are singletons; the top ten hold around 1.2%. The input for sequencing was peripheral blood, taken before pregnancy. These receptors were collected from a female donor with multiple sclerosis, enrolled in a pregnancy study. Both conserved end residues are part of each CDR3. Rows may omit the clone size; those that give it use once, few, many or a size class.

V	J	size	CDR3
TRBV28	TRBJ1-1	NA	CASSQDFYTEAFF
TRBV4-1	TRBJ2-3	NA	CASSQDPHRVGTDTQYF
TRBV19	TRBJ2-1	NA	CATRGARTSGVSYNEQFF
TRBV7-2	TRBJ2-5	NA	CASSSRPGQGETQYF
TRBV5-1	TRBJ2-3	NA	CASSRKTRIYPDTQYF
TRBV7-9	TRBJ2-7	NA	CASTTGSESYEQYF
TRBV30	TRBJ2-5	NA	CAWSGRGQETQYF
TRBV19	TRBJ1-5	NA	CASSIPIQGAIQPQHF
TRBV7-2	TRBJ2-2	NA	CASRSRQGARTGELFF
TRBV14	TRBJ1-3	NA	CASSHPRESGNTIYF
TRBV5-1	TRBJ2-2	NA	CASSPNPASGYTGELFF
TRBV30	TRBJ2-5	NA	CAWSSGMETQYF
TRBV28	TRBJ2-7	NA	CASRPSGSSYEQYF
TRBV30	TRBJ1-4	NA	CAWRRGSANEKLFF
TRBV11-1	TRBJ2-7	NA	CASSPQASYEQYF
TRBV9	TRBJ2-3	NA	CASSEPPRPGLAENDTCTDTQYF
TRBV13	TRBJ2-5	NA	CASSLRVAGQETQYF
TRBV9	TRBJ2-2	once	CASSVAMKARGSGELFF
TRBV10-2	TRBJ2-7	NA	CASLNTGSRYEQYF
TRBV27	TRBJ1-1	NA	CASSLSIAWGQPTEAFF
TRBV19	TRBJ1-5	NA	CASTPLWDYSNQPQHF
TRBV18	TRBJ2-5	NA	CASSPLTSGGQETQYF
TRBV4-2	NA	NA	CASSQDLAGGYEQYF
TRBV4-1	TRBJ2-7	once	CASSQDLSGGTYEQYF
TRBV10-2	TRBJ2-7	NA	CASGSGVYEQYF
TRBV30	TRBJ2-5	NA	CAWSSDRKETQYF
TRBV5-1	TRBJ2-4	NA	CASSLGLGTSGTLAKNIQYF
TRBV18	TRBJ2-3	NA	CASSPGQGNTDTQYF
TRBV18	TRBJ2-5	NA	CASSPGLAGPWETQYF
TRBV4-1	TRBJ2-1	NA	CASSHGTSGTRGTYNEQFF
TRBV7-2	TRBJ1-2	NA	CASSLQGDYGYTF
TRBV29-1	TRBJ2-7	NA	CSVVPAGGYEQYF
TRBV7-7	TRBJ2-5	NA	CASSSRTAGETQYF
TRBV5-4	TRBJ1-6	NA	CASSHRGKGAGSPLHF
TRBV19	TRBJ2-7	NA	CASSIAPRAAAIYEQYF
TRBV5-1	TRBJ2-3	NA	CASSQMTDTDTQYF
TRBV7-2	TRBJ2-7	once	CASSPGTGRYYEQYF
TRBV5-1	TRBJ2-1	NA	CASRPGLAGGPSYNEQFF
TRBV4-1	TRBJ2-2	NA	CASSQDKGLAGRTGELFF
TRBV28	TRBJ2-1	once	CASSSLRANSYNEQFF
TRBV7-9	TRBJ2-7	NA	CASSLGQSREQYF
TRBV28	TRBJ1-2	NA	CASILSGQGNYGYTF
TRBV7-9	TRBJ2-7	once	CASRLEAYEQYF
TRBV10-3	TRBJ2-7	NA	CAGSDRDYNEQYF
TRBV30	TRBJ1-2	NA	CAWRFLDRYHGYTF
TRBV28	TRBJ1-1	once	CASSPYPLDRGLTFF
TRBV11-2	TRBJ2-1	NA	CASSLNSYNEQFF
TRBV19	TRBJ2-1	NA	CASSIDGSGNSYNEQFF
TRBV28	TRBJ1-2	NA	CASSFGGSVTF
TRBV2	TRBJ2-1	NA	CASRPGLAASIVF
TRBV5-6	TRBJ1-2	NA	CASSFYRGDGYTF
TRBV5-6	TRBJ1-3	NA	CASSLVGGRPGNTIYF